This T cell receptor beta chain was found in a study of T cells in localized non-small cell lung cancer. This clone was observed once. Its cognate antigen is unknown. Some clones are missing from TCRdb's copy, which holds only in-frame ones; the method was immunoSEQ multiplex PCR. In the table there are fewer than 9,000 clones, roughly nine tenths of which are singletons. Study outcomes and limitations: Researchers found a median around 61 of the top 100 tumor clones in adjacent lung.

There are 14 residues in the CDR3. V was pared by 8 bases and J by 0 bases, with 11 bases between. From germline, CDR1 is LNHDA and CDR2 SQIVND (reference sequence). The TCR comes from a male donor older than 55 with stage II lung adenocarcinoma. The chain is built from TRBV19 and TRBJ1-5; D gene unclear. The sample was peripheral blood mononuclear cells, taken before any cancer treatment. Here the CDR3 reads CASQSGYSNQPQHF. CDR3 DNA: TGTGCCAGTCAGTCCGGGTATAGCAATCAGCCCCAGCATTTT.